This T cell receptor (beta chain) was profiled in a study of blood T cell repertoires in COVID-19. Across the study: The United States, Italy and Spain provided the acute and convalescent COVID-19 samples. The cDNA or gDNA used as material had been derived from T cells, B-cell-depleted T cells, or PBMCs.

Under the authors' procedure: Amplifying reference gene primers gave estimates of nucleated cell counts. Measured with immunoSEQ multiplex PCR; TCRdb has only the in-frame clones, and not every one. From that table come the V and J calls and clone size; the DNA was used to work out D and trimming. Of more than 300,000 clones listed, about 90% are singletons. Enrollment of patients from Seattle took place during active infection, with longitudinal follow-up. Germline V gene lookup returns CDR1 LNHDA and CDR2 SQIVND (reference sequence). The J segment lost 0 bases and the V segment lost 8 bases, leaving 4 bases of the junction unmatched. This CDR3 is 14 amino acids long.

Sequencing input: peripheral blood. The sequence derives from a woman aged 25 to 45 with COVID-19, enrolled during active disease. The chain links TRBV19 to TRBJ2-1, with 7 bases matching TRBD2. The CDR3 reads CASQREGSYNEQFF. CDR3 nucleotide sequence: TGTGCCAGTCAAAGGGAGGGCTCCTACAATGAGCAGTTCTTC.